This TCR beta chain was captured in a study of immune cell composition in non-small cell lung cancer. In the case of this clone: Its antigen is not known.

Study outcomes and limitations: Lung squamous cell carcinoma tumours had significantly higher top 10 clone scores and productive clonality than lung adenocarcinoma. Tumour TCR-beta clonality was not significantly tied to smoking pack-years. It was not proven that tumour-reactive clones equal dominant tumour-associated clones.

V was trimmed by 1 base and J by 2 bases, leaving 11 bases between them. The CDR3 sequence is 15 residues long. Germline assignment: CDR1 SGHTA and CDR2 FQGNSA. Clones were sequenced by immunoSEQ multiplex PCR, and TCRdb holds only the in-frame ones, with some missing. Here the sample spans around 4,400 clones, 70% to 80% being singletons. The sequence came from a human donor with non-small cell lung cancer. Sequences were obtained from lung tumor tissue. This chain joins TRBV7-2 and TRBJ1-1, with D tentatively TRBD1 (5 bases). The DNA of the CDR3 is TGTGCCAGCAGCTTAGAGGTTGGGGCTAACACTGAAGCTTTCTTT. Translated: CASSLEVGANTEAFF.